This T cell receptor (beta chain) was sequenced during a study of T cell repertoires in cytomegalovirus infection. Study-wide background: TCR beta signatures that were public indicated CMV infection and matching HLA type. Study observations and caveats: The ex vivo response showed dominance by HLA-C-restricted CMV-specific TCR beta clonotypes.

This clonotype was detected once. Its antigen is currently unknown. Germline CDR1 and CDR2: SEHNR and FQNEAQ (reference sequence). The V and J ends lost 5 bases and 3 bases, in that order; junction bases with no gene match: 8. There are 17 residues in the CDR3. MiXCR was run by TCRdb on the reads, yielding one entry per CDR3 protein. The sample carries approximately 240,000 distinct CDR3 sequences, 9% to 15% recorded once. Sequencing was performed on PBMCs. The source is a human donor in good health (CMV status not recorded). Some clones in this sample may be carry-over from other donors' samples. The V call is TRBV7-9, the J call TRBJ2-4; 12 nucleotides align to TRBD2. The CDR3 sequence: CASSPVLAGGSKNIQYF. The CDR3 bases are TGTGCCAGCAGCCCTGTCCTAGCGGGGGGGAGCAAAAACATTCAGTACTTC. Filled out from reference TRBV7-9 and TRBJ2-4, the complete variable domain reads DTGVSQNPRHKITKRGQNVTFRCDPISEHNRLYWYRQTLGQGPEFLTYFQNEAQLEKSRLLSDRFSAERPKGSFSTLEIQRTEQGDSAMYLCASSPVLAGGSKNIQYFGAGTRLSVL.